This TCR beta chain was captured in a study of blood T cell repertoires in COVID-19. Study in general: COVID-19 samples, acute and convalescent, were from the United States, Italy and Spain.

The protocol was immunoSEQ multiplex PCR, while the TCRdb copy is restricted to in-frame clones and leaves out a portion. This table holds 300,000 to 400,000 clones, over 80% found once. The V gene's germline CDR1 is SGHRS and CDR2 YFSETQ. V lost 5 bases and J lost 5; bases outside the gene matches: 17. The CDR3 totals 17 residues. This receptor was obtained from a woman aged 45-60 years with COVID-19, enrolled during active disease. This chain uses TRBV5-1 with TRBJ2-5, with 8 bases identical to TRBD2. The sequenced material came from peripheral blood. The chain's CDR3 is CASSYEGLAGGGETQYF. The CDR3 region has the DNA TGCGCCAGCAGTTATGAGGGACTGGCGGGAGGCGGGGAGACCCAGTACTTC.